The 21 T cell receptor beta chains below come from one sample, sequenced in a study of monozygotic twins with inflammatory bowel disease (dated by TCRdb to between 2018 and 2021). Libraries were made using 5' RACE. The listed sequencing device is Illumina HiSeq 2500. TCRdb reprocessed the reads, and each CDR3 protein sequence is entered once, without DNA. The sample's clone listing holds about 160,000 distinct CDR3 sequences. Together, the top ten hold about 2.7% of the sample. The sample comprised blood. The origin of the receptors is a human donor with ulcerative colitis or Crohn's disease, or a healthy co-twin of an affected twin (not recorded which).

The chain carries TRBV4-1 and TRBJ1-1. This CDR3 spans 14 amino acids. Germline V gives CDR1 MGHRA, CDR2 YSYEKL. The CDR3 loop is CASSQPMVAAEAFF.

The CDR3 here is CASSSSNTEAFF. J is TRBJ1-1 and V is TRBV7-2. The CDR3 length is 12 residues. Germline V CDR1 and CDR2: SGHTA, FQGNSA. The full variable domain, with the rest looked up from reference TRBV7-2 and TRBJ1-1, is GAGVSQSPSNKVTEKGKDVELRCDPISGHTALYWYRQSLGQGLEFLIYFQGNSAPDKSGLPSDRFSAERTGGSVSTLTIQRTQQEDSAVYLCASSSSNTEAFFGQGTRLTVV.

The chain employs TRBV2 and TRBJ1-2. This CDR3 region has 14 residues. Germline CDR1 reads SNHLY; CDR2 reads FYNNEI. The CDR3 sequence: CASSEGRNNYGYTF.

The chain links TRBV27 to TRBJ1-2. The CDR3 covers 16 residues. Germline values: CDR1 MNHEY, CDR2 SMNVEV (reference sequence). CDR3 sequence reads: CASSHRTGPINYGYTF.

This chain uses TRBV28 with TRBJ2-1; absent DNA, TCRdb's TRBD2 call cannot be checked. CDR1 and CDR2 (germline): MDHEN, SYDVKM. CDR3 length: 17 amino acids. CDR3 amino acids: CASSLYLAGGSYNEQFF.

This chain uses TRBV3-1 with TRBJ2-1; TCRdb's D gene call, TRBD2, goes unchecked for lack of DNA. Germline V gene data show CDR1 as LGHDT and CDR2 as YNNKEL (reference sequence). The CDR3 is made up of 15 amino acids. This CDR3 reads CASSQDSGTYNEQFF.

V is TRBV27 and J is TRBJ2-7; the D call from TCRdb, TRBD2, cannot be confirmed without DNA. The CDR3 has 13 residues. Germline values: CDR1 MNHEY, CDR2 SMNVEV (reference sequence). This chain's CDR3 is CASRDEGTYEQYF.

The V gene is TRBV28, the J gene TRBJ1-5; TCRdb calls TRBD1, which cannot be checked without DNA. The CDR3 totals 15 residues. Looked up from germline, CDR1 is MDHEN and CDR2 is SYDVKM. The chain's CDR3 is CASSSGQFSNQPQHF.

V gene TRBV6-6 combines with J gene TRBJ1-6; TCRdb outputs TRBD1, but without DNA this stays unchecked. The CDR3 length is 14 residues. CDR1 MNHNY and CDR2 SVGAGI come from the germline V gene (reference sequence). The chain's CDR3 is CASSQDRGDSPLHF.

This chain connects TRBV28 to TRBJ2-2; there is no DNA to check the TCRdb D call of TRBD2. CDR3 length equals 15 residues. In germline, CDR1 is MDHEN, CDR2 SYDVKM. The CDR3 loop is CASSLSRRYTGELFF.

The rearrangement uses TRBV18 and TRBJ2-5; TCRdb reports TRBD1, a call that lacks DNA to check it against. The length of the CDR3 is 14 residues. In germline, CDR1 is KGHSH, CDR2 LQKENI. CDR3 sequence reads: CASSPGQTLETQYF.

This CDR3 is CASIDGGRSNTGELFF. The chain carries TRBV12-3 or TRBV12-4 and TRBJ2-2; TCRdb picks TRBD2, but there is no DNA to check that call. The length of the CDR3 is 16 residues.

V and J are TRBV29-1 and TRBJ2-7; TCRdb designates TRBD2, a call that cannot be tested without DNA. Germline CDR1 SQVTM, CDR2 ANQGSEA. The CDR3 has 13 amino acids. The CDR3 region is CSVLAGGPYEQYF.

The CDR3 here is CSAPLRQGVNQPQHF. The chain couples TRBV20-1 to TRBJ1-5; TCRdb selects TRBD1, and the lack of DNA leaves this call unchecked. CDR3 length: 15 residues. From germline, CDR1 is DFQATT and CDR2 SNEGSKA (reference sequence).

The CDR3 here is CASSGGPGLADINEQFF. V is TRBV2 and J is TRBJ2-1; the TCRdb call, TRBD2, lacks DNA for checking. The CDR3 sequence is 17 residues long. Per the germline V gene, CDR1 is SNHLY and CDR2 is FYNNEI. Using reference TRBV2 and TRBJ2-1 for the parts outside the CDR3, the full variable domain is EPEVTQTPSHQVTQMGQEVILRCVPISNHLYFYWYRQILGQKVEFLVSFYNNEISEKSEIFDDQFSVERPDGSNFTLKIRSTKLEDSAMYFCASSGGPGLADINEQFFGPGTRLTVL.

The chain couples TRBV12-3 or TRBV12-4 to TRBJ2-1; absent DNA, TCRdb's TRBD2 call cannot be checked. CDR3 length: 16 residues. CDR3 loop: CANSPSGRSSYNEQFF.

This chain's CDR3 is CASSPTSGAYNEQFF. The chain uses TRBV5-1 and TRBJ2-1; no DNA is available, so the TRBD2 call from TCRdb remains unchecked. This CDR3 has 15 amino acids. Germline CDR1 SGHRS, CDR2 YFSETQ. The full variable domain, rest sourced from reference TRBV5-1 and TRBJ2-1, is KAGVTQTPRYLIKTRGQQVTLSCSPISGHRSVSWYQQTPGQGLQFLFEYFSETQRNKGNFPGRFSGRQFSNSRSEMNVSTLELGDSALYLCASSPTSGAYNEQFFGPGTRLTVL.

V is TRBV24-1 and J is TRBJ1-1; TCRdb's D gene call, TRBD1, goes unchecked for lack of DNA. The CDR3 has 15 amino acids. Germline CDR1 KGHDR, CDR2 SFDVKD. This chain's CDR3 is CATSDPTGEATEAFF.

The chain carries TRBV6-2 or TRBV6-3 and TRBJ1-2; TCRdb names TRBD1, which stays unverified in the absence of DNA. CDR1 is MNHEY and CDR2 is SVGEGT in the germline V gene. This CDR3 spans 14 amino acids. CDR3 region: CASNPDSANYGYTF.

The chain joins TRBV6-2 or TRBV6-3 to TRBJ1-2. The germline gives CDR1 MNHEY, CDR2 SVGEGT. The CDR3 loop spans 15 amino acids. The CDR3 here is CASSYSAEESEGYTF.

The chain couples TRBV5-1 to TRBJ2-7; absent DNA, TCRdb's TRBD1 call cannot be checked. This CDR3 is 15 amino acids long. Germline CDR1 and CDR2: SGHRS and YFSETQ. This CDR3 reads CASSPGDTSSYEQYF.